The rows below give T cell receptor beta chains drawn from one sample of a study of neurological immune-mediated disorders. A single record per CDR3 protein comes from TCRdb applying MiXCR to the 5' RACE reads. The table includes around 62,000 distinct CDR3 sequences, roughly 3.7% detected once. Material: PBMCs. Receptors originate from a man aged 50 or older with multiple sclerosis. Both conserved end residues are part of each CDR3. Each record gives: J gene, D gene, clone size, V gene, CDR3 protein, CDR3 DNA. A D gene is named only where the DNA matches it firmly. Rows may omit the clone size; those that give it use once, few, many or a size class.

TRBJ2-5 NA many TRBV20-1 CSADTTTLAKTQYF TGCAGTGCTGATACTACCACATTAGCGAAGACCCAGTACTTC
TRBJ2-1 TRBD2 many TRBV20-1 CSARVAGGYYNEQFF TGCAGTGCTAGAGTTGCGGGGGGCTACTACAATGAGCAGTTCTTC
TRBJ2-3 NA many TRBV20-1 CSARRRGFGTDTQYF TGCAGTGCTAGGCGCAGGGGATTTGGGACAGATACGCAGTATTTT
TRBJ2-3 NA many TRBV27 CASSWGGLDTQYF TGTGCCAGCAGTTGGGGGGGGCTGGATACGCAGTATTTT
TRBJ2-1 NA many TRBV20-1 CSARDPLRYSEQFF TGCAGTGCTAGAGATCCGTTAAGATACAGTGAGCAGTTCTTC
TRBJ1-6 TRBD1 many TRBV6-2/TRBV6-3 CASSYGQVWSPLHF TGTGCCAGCAGCTATGGACAGGTCTGGTCACCCCTCCACTTT
TRBJ1-2 NA many TRBV7-9 CASSLHQTQGGYGYTF TGTGCCAGCAGCTTACATCAAACACAGGGTGGCTATGGCTACACCTTC
TRBJ1-2 NA many TRBV12-5 CASGLDSDYGYTF TGTGCTAGTGGTTTGGACAGCGACTATGGCTACACCTTC
TRBJ1-1 NA many TRBV5-1 CASRLDSTNTEAFF TGCGCCAGCAGGCTCGACAGCACGAACACTGAAGCTTTCTTT
TRBJ2-5 TRBD2 NA TRBV6-6 CASSRTSGQETQYF TGTGCCAGCAGTAGGACTAGCGGGCAAGAGACCCAGTACTTC
TRBJ2-7 NA few TRBV7-2 CASSPYHYSDSRSYEQYF TGTGCCAGCAGCCCTTACCACTACAGCGACTCCCGCTCCTACGAGCAGTACTTC
TRBJ2-1 TRBD2 many TRBV5-5 CASSYFSGGANEQFF TGTGCCAGCAGCTACTTTAGCGGGGGGGCGAATGAGCAGTTCTTC
TRBJ2-1 NA many TRBV4-1 CASSQGRGLVKTNEQFF TGCGCCAGCAGCCAAGGGAGAGGTCTAGTGAAAACTAATGAGCAGTTCTTC
TRBJ1-3 NA many TRBV20-1 CSASAGADTIYF TGCAGTGCGAGCGCAGGGGCGGACACCATATATTTT
TRBJ1-2 NA many TRBV29-1 CSVEGARADYGYTF TGCAGCGTTGAAGGGGCCAGGGCAGACTATGGCTACACCTTC
TRBJ2-1 NA NA TRBV3-1 CASSQRLDGYNEQFF TGTGCCAGCAGCCAAAGACTAGACGGATACAATGAGCAGTTCTTC
TRBJ2-1 TRBD1 many TRBV5-1 CASSPLTGGTVNEQFF TGCGCCAGCAGCCCGTTGACAGGGGGCACGGTCAATGAGCAGTTCTTC
TRBJ2-1 NA many TRBV3-1 CASSLDSLYNEQFF TGTGCCAGCAGCCTAGACTCCTTGTACAATGAGCAGTTCTTC
TRBJ1-5 TRBD1 many TRBV5-1 CASSLGTGGGNQPQHF TGCGCCAGCAGCTTGGGGACAGGGGGCGGCAATCAGCCCCAGCATTTT
TRBJ1-1 TRBD1 many TRBV12-3/TRBV12-4 CASSGTGGTEAFF TGTGCCAGCAGTGGGACAGGGGGCACTGAAGCTTTCTTT
TRBJ1-1 NA few TRBV4-1 CASSPGAGLTEAFF TGCGCCAGCAGCCCGGGGGCAGGACTCACTGAAGCTTTCTTT
TRBJ1-2 NA many TRBV5-1 CASSLYYRDKIYGYTF TGCGCCAGCAGCTTATATTACCGGGACAAGATCTATGGCTACACCTTC
TRBJ2-3 NA many TRBV4-1 CASSQRGGEGTDTQYF TGCGCCAGCAGCCAAAGAGGAGGGGAAGGCACAGATACGCAGTATTTT
TRBJ2-2 NA NA TRBV5-1 CASSDGGNTGELFF TGCGCCAGCAGCGACGGCGGGAACACCGGGGAGCTGTTTTTT
TRBJ1-1 TRBD1 few TRBV6-6 CASSLTATGGKTEAFF TGTGCCAGCAGTTTGACCGCGACAGGGGGGAAAACTGAAGCTTTCTTT
TRBJ2-7 NA NA TRBV6-5 CASSYQQVAFFYEQYF TGTGCCAGCAGTTACCAACAGGTGGCCTTTTTCTACGAGCAGTACTTC
TRBJ2-2 NA few TRBV7-3 CASSLSSATGELFF TGTGCCAGCAGCTTAAGCTCGGCCACCGGGGAGCTGTTTTTT
TRBJ1-2 NA many TRBV10-3 CAISEAGPANYGYTF TGTGCCATCAGTGAAGCAGGGCCAGCTAACTATGGCTACACCTTC
TRBJ2-2 TRBD1 many TRBV7-2 CASSPDRVDTGELFF TGTGCCAGCAGCCCGGACAGGGTCGACACCGGGGAGCTGTTTTTT
TRBJ2-7 NA many TRBV28 CASSLYGGRILYEQYF TGTGCCAGCAGTTTATACGGAGGGCGCATTCTCTACGAGCAGTACTTC
TRBJ2-1 NA many TRBV20-1 CSARDTAYNEQFF TGCAGTGCTAGAGATACCGCCTACAATGAGCAGTTCTTC
TRBJ2-3 TRBD2 many TRBV20-1 CSALPQGRGDSDTQYF TGCAGTGCTTTGCCCCAGGGGCGGGGGGATTCAGATACGCAGTATTTT
TRBJ1-2 TRBD1 NA TRBV15 CATSTSLTGEYGYTF TGTGCCACCAGCACCTCCTTGACAGGGGAATACGGCTACACCTTC
TRBJ1-2 NA few TRBV27 CASSFNANYGYTF TGTGCCAGCAGTTTCAACGCTAACTATGGCTACACCTTC
TRBJ2-1 NA many TRBV6-5 CASSYGGYREQFF TGTGCCAGCAGTTACGGGGGTTATCGTGAGCAGTTCTTC
TRBJ1-4 TRBD1 many TRBV10-3 CASSDRGGIEKLFF TGTGCCTCGTCGGACAGGGGGGGTATTGAAAAACTGTTTTTT
TRBJ2-2 NA many TRBV12-3/TRBV12-4 CASSLTETGELFF TGTGCCAGCAGTCTTACAGAAACCGGGGAGCTGTTTTTT
TRBJ2-3 NA NA TRBV20-1 CSARMLQGAADTQYF TGCAGTGCTAGAATGCTGCAGGGAGCAGCAGATACGCAGTATTTT
TRBJ1-6 NA many TRBV12-3/TRBV12-4 CASSLGGALNSPLNF TGTGCCAGCAGTTTAGGTGGGGCCTTGAATTCACCCCTCAACTTT
TRBJ1-1 TRBD1 many TRBV6-5 CASSPGQVLYMNTEAFF TGTGCCAGCAGTCCAGGACAGGTGCTTTACATGAACACTGAAGCTTTCTTT
TRBJ2-5 TRBD1 NA TRBV7-6 CASSLAMGQLETQYF TGTGCCAGCAGCTTAGCCATGGGACAGCTAGAGACCCAGTACTTC
TRBJ1-4 NA many TRBV5-1 CASSLGQGVSEKLFF TGCGCCAGCAGCTTGGGTCAGGGTGTTTCTGAAAAACTGTTTTTT
TRBJ1-4 NA many TRBV30 CAWSVHRQRNEKLFF TGTGCCTGGAGTGTACATCGACAGCGGAATGAAAAACTGTTTTTT
TRBJ2-5 NA many TRBV2 CASSPTGRETQYF TGTGCCAGCAGCCCAACAGGGAGAGAGACCCAGTACTTC
TRBJ2-1 TRBD2 many TRBV5-1 CASSLRNGGVYNEQFF TGCGCCAGCAGCCTTAGGAATGGGGGGGTTTACAATGAGCAGTTCTTC
TRBJ1-1 NA many TRBV28 CASSLFRRGILNTEAFF TGTGCCAGCAGTTTATTCCGCAGGGGAATATTGAACACTGAAGCTTTCTTT